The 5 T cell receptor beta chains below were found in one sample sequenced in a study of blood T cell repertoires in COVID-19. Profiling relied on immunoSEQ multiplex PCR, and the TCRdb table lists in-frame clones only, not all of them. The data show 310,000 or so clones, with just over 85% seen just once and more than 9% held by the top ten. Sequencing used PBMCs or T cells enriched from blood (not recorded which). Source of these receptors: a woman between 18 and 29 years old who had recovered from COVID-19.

CDR3: CASIGGGPNNEQFF. The DNA for the CDR3 is TGCGCCAGCATTGGGGGAGGGCCCAACAATGAGCAGTTCTTC. The gene calls are TRBV5-1 and TRBJ2-1, with 7 bases aligning to TRBD2. V was clipped by 6 bases and J by 5 bases; unmatched bases: 8. The CDR3 has 14 amino acids. Germline loops: CDR1 SGHRS, CDR2 YFSETQ.

DNA of the CDR3: TGTGCCAGCAGCCTTTCCCTAAGCAATCAGCCCCAGCATTTT. Translating it yields CASSLSLSNQPQHF. The V call is TRBV5-8, the J call TRBJ1-5; the D is unclear. This CDR3 is built from 14 residues. V lost 4 bases to trimming and J lost 1 base, with 9 bases between them. CDR1 is SGHTS and CDR2 is YDEGEE in the germline V gene.

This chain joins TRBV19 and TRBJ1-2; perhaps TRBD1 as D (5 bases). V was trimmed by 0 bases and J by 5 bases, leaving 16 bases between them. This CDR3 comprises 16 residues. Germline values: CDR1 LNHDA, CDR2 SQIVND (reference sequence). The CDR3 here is CASSIEGYSRGYGYTF. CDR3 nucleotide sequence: TGTGCCAGTAGTATAGAGGGGTACAGCCGGGGGTATGGCTACACCTTC.

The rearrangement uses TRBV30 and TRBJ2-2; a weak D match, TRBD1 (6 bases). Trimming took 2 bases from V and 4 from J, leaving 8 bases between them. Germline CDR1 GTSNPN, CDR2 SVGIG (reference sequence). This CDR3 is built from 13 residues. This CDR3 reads CAWSQGFTGELFF. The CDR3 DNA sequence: TGTGCCTGGAGTCAGGGGTTCACCGGGGAGCTGTTTTTT.

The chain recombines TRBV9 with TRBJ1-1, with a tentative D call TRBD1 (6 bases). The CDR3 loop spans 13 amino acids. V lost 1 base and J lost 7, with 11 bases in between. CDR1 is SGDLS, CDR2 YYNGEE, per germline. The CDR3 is CASSVRGGSEAFF. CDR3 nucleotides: TGTGCCAGCAGCGTACGCGGGGGCAGTGAAGCTTTCTTT.